This T cell receptor beta chain was recovered during a study of somatic mutations in cytotoxic T cells in rheumatoid arthritis. Broader study findings: Among 60 or so patients, about 8 showed a largest CD8+ clone that surpassed 20% of CD8+ cells. Age-matched healthy controls and rheumatoid arthritis patients had CD8+ T-cell clonality that did not differ significantly.

The study pulled out CD4+ and CD8+ cells with positive magnetic bead selection and then checked their purity by flow cytometry. For this clone: Its cognate antigen is unknown.

TCRdb's copy holds only in-frame clones and misses some; the assay was immunoSEQ multiplex PCR. The data show 15,000 or so clones, with roughly four fifths seen just once and around 15% held by the top ten. Trimming cost V 0 bases and J 2 bases, with 7 bases left between them. The CDR3 totals 14 residues. Germline V gene sequence: CDR1 GTSNPN, CDR2 SVGIG (reference sequence). The sequenced material came from CD8+ T cells sorted from blood. The source of this sequence is a woman in her forties or fifties with rheumatoid arthritis. This rearrangement joins TRBV30 to TRBJ1-4, with D perhaps matching TRBD1 (6 bases). CDR3 sequence reads: CAWSVQGTNEKLFF. Here the CDR3 DNA reads TGTGCCTGGAGTGTACAGGGCACTAATGAAAAACTGTTTTTT. The whole variable domain, filled in from reference TRBV30 and TRBJ1-4, reads SQTIHQWPATLVQPVGSPLSLECTVEGTSNPNLYWYRQAAGRGLQLLFYSVGIGQISSEVPQNLSASRPQDRQFILSSKKLLLSDSGFYLCAWSVQGTNEKLFFGSGTQLSVL.